This T cell receptor (beta chain) was captured by sequencing in a study of T-cell reconstitution after alpha-beta-depleted transplantation in children. Findings of the study overall: Recipient T cells and thymic progenitors that survived were the source of the high TCRbeta diversity seen at day 60 in some patients. Among T cells one year after transplant, newly produced cells accounted for most counts and diversity.

This clonotype was detected only a few times. As yet, its antigen is unknown. For TCRbeta, the library was prepared with unique molecular identifiers. TCRdb re-called the PCR reads through MiXCR, storing one row per CDR3 protein. The table records 500,000 or so distinct CDR3 sequences, 10% to 12% of them present only once. Trimming removed 4 bases from V and 2 bases from J, with 15 bases in between. Germline V gene sequence: CDR1 SGHTA, CDR2 FQGNSA. This CDR3 is built from 16 residues. This TCR derives from a female patient aged 2 to 10 who had a stem cell transplant for aplastic anemia, so the T cells may come from the graft donor. The chain employs TRBV7-2 and TRBJ2-1; D tentatively reads TRBD1 or TRBD2 (5 bases each). The material was PBMCs, mostly from graft donor cells, obtained 180 days after TCRalphabeta/CD19-depleted stem cell transplant. The CDR3 DNA reads TGTGCCAGCAGCTCCCCGTGGGGGAGCCCCTACAATGAGCAGTTCTTC. It is translated as CASSSPWGSPYNEQFF.